The T cell receptor beta chain described here comes from a study of blood T cells in healthy people across ages. Study observations and caveats: Fewer expanded clones and more diversity marked long-lived versus aged donors.

At least ten counts were recorded for this clonotype. Its antigen is not known. The CDR3 consists of 15 residues. The ends were cut back, 2 bases at V and 1 base at J, with 11 bases in the middle. Germline V gives CDR1 KGHSY, CDR2 FQNENV. Alongside a J-beta primer mix, a sample-barcoded 5' primer served in a second PCR lasting roughly 7 to 12 cycles. TCRdb re-analysed the 5' RACE reads in MiXCR, keeping a single row per CDR3 protein. The data show about 760,000 distinct CDR3 sequences, just under 25% seen once. These data were also reused for a study on T cells of mothers and their children. That publication notes: All RNA that had been extracted was used for cDNA synthesis at approximately 1.5 ug per 15 ul. Both sample barcodes and 2-4 random nucleotides came from the M1S primer of the second PCR. Related and unrelated pairs show similar thymic shaping of TCR recombination output.

This chain joins TRBV16 and TRBJ1-1, with D unresolved. The TCR was taken from a boy aged 5-17 years in good health. The sequenced sample was blood. Written as DNA, the CDR3 is TGTGCCAGCAGCCAAAGTCAGGTACAGAACACTGAAGCTTTCTTT. It encodes CASSQSQVQNTEAFF. Based on the CDR3 plus reference TRBV16 and TRBJ1-1, the full variable domain is GEEVAQTPKHLVRGEGQKAKLYCAPIKGHSYVFWYQQVLKNEFKFLISFQNENVFDETGMPKERFSAKCLPNSPCSLEIQATKLEDSAVYFCASSQSQVQNTEAFFGQGTRLTVV.